The rows below give T cell receptor beta chains drawn from one sample of a study of T cells after posttransplantation cyclophosphamide. Profiled with immunoSEQ multiplex PCR; TCRdb holds only in-frame clones, not every one. The record shows tens of thousands of clones for this sample, with no singletons present. Sequencing input: PBMCs. The receptors here all came from an older woman in good health, CMV-negative, and a related stem cell transplant donor. The CDR3 runs from the conserved cysteine through the conserved F or W. The order of the fields is V gene, clone size, D gene, CDR3 length, J gene, CDR3 protein, CDR3 DNA. The D gene is left open where the match is weak. Size is stated for part of the rows, as once, few or many counts, or as a class when the clone is expanded.

V: TRBV5-1; size: many; D: TRBD1; length: 14; J: TRBJ2-3; CDR3: CASSLGQGADTQYF; DNA: TGCGCCAGCAGCCTGGGACAGGGGGCAGATACGCAGTATTTT
V: TRBV2; size: many; D: NA; length: 15; J: TRBJ2-4; CDR3: CASSEAGVAKNIQYF; DNA: TGTGCCAGCAGTGAAGCGGGCGTCGCCAAAAACATTCAGTACTTC
V: TRBV19; size: many; D: TRBD2; length: 16; J: TRBJ2-1; CDR3: CASDSGRARWYNEQFF; DNA: TGTGCCAGTGATAGCGGGAGGGCCCGGTGGTACAATGAGCAGTTCTTC
V: TRBV19; size: many; D: NA; length: 14; J: TRBJ2-7; CDR3: CASSPEGGAYEQYF; DNA: TGTGCCAGTAGTCCAGAAGGGGGGGCCTACGAGCAGTACTTC
V: TRBV7-6; size: many; D: NA; length: 19; J: TRBJ1-3; CDR3: CASSPYSGTNTISGNTIYF; DNA: TGTGCCAGCAGCCCTTACTCCGGGACAAACACTATCTCTGGAAACACCATATATTTT
V: TRBV5-1; size: many; D: NA; length: 14; J: TRBJ2-1; CDR3: CASSLDRGASEQFF; DNA: TGCGCCAGCAGCTTGGATCGGGGGGCGAGTGAGCAGTTCTTC
V: TRBV11-2; size: many; D: NA; length: 17; J: TRBJ2-7; CDR3: CASSSPRLLPSSYEQYF; DNA: TGTGCCAGCAGCTCTCCTCGACTCCTACCGAGCTCCTACGAGCAGTACTTC
V: TRBV4-3; size: many; D: NA; length: 15; J: TRBJ2-7; CDR3: CASSQVLLSSYEQYF; DNA: TGCGCCAGCAGCCAAGTCCTCCTTAGCTCCTACGAGCAGTACTTC
V: TRBV6-4; size: many; D: NA; length: 15; J: TRBJ1-1; CDR3: CASSARAQGGTEAFF; DNA: TGTGCCAGCAGTGCCCGAGCACAGGGTGGGACTGAAGCTTTCTTT
V: TRBV9; size: NA; D: NA; length: 12; J: TRBJ2-2; CDR3: CASSVYAGELFF; DNA: TGTGCCAGCAGCGTATATGCCGGGGAGCTGTTTTTT
V: TRBV19; size: many; D: NA; length: 13; J: TRBJ2-3; CDR3: CASSNRPGDTQYF; DNA: TGTGCCAGTAGTAATCGACCCGGGGATACGCAGTATTTT
V: TRBV4-3; size: many; D: TRBD2; length: 17; J: TRBJ2-1; CDR3: CASSQRVAGDWYNEQFF; DNA: TGCGCCAGCAGCCAACGGGTAGCGGGAGACTGGTATAATGAGCAGTTCTTC
V: TRBV9; size: many; D: TRBD1; length: 18; J: TRBJ2-2; CDR3: CASSVVDRGLPNTGELFF; DNA: TGTGCCAGCAGCGTAGTGGACAGGGGCCTACCGAACACCGGGGAGCTGTTTTTT
V: TRBV7-3; size: many; D: TRBD2; length: 15; J: TRBJ2-5; CDR3: CASSPLAGVQETQYF; DNA: TGTGCCAGCAGCCCACTAGCGGGAGTTCAAGAGACCCAGTACTTC
V: TRBV2; size: many; D: NA; length: 13; J: TRBJ1-6; CDR3: CASSGNGNSPLHF; DNA: TGTGCCAGCAGTGGAAACGGGAATTCACCCCTCCACTTT
V: TRBV7-2; size: many; D: NA; length: 19; J: TRBJ1-6; CDR3: CASSDHRVSLSSYNSPLHF; DNA: TGTGCCAGCAGCGACCACCGGGTTAGCCTGAGCTCCTATAATTCACCCCTCCACTTT
V: TRBV7-2; size: many; D: NA; length: 14; J: TRBJ1-2; CDR3: CASSPSRGSYGYTF; DNA: TGTGCCAGCAGCCCCAGTCGGGGGTCCTATGGCTACACCTTC
V: TRBV4-3; size: many; D: TRBD2; length: 15; J: TRBJ2-5; CDR3: CASSQDGEGLETQYF; DNA: TGCGCCAGCAGCCAAGATGGGGAGGGTCTAGAGACCCAGTACTTC
V: TRBV11-2; size: many; D: NA; length: 15; J: TRBJ1-1; CDR3: CASSLDGLAGTEAFF; DNA: TGTGCCAGCAGCTTAGATGGACTGGCGGGGACTGAAGCTTTCTTT
V: TRBV5-4; size: many; D: NA; length: 12; J: TRBJ2-1; CDR3: CASSLRRSQEFF; DNA: TGTGCCAGCAGCTTACGCAGGTCACAGGAGTTCTTC
V: TRBV7-2; size: many; D: TRBD2; length: 15; J: TRBJ2-2; CDR3: CASSVSGRGTGELFF; DNA: TGTGCCAGCAGCGTCAGCGGGAGAGGGACCGGGGAGCTGTTTTTT
V: TRBV30; size: many; D: NA; length: 15; J: TRBJ2-1; CDR3: CAWSVQRTAYNEQFF; DNA: TGTGCCTGGAGTGTACAGCGGACAGCCTACAATGAGCAGTTCTTC
V: TRBV9; size: NA; D: NA; length: 17; J: TRBJ2-1; CDR3: CASSVGDPAREYNEQFF; DNA: TGTGCCAGCAGCGTAGGAGACCCCGCCAGGGAATACAATGAGCAGTTCTTC
V: TRBV5-1; size: many; D: NA; length: 17; J: TRBJ1-6; CDR3: CASSPWGHGNYNSPLHF; DNA: TGCGCCAGCAGCCCGTGGGGGCACGGGAACTATAATTCACCCCTCCACTTT
V: TRBV5-1; size: many; D: TRBD1; length: 15; J: TRBJ2-2; CDR3: CASRYTGGDTGELFF; DNA: TGCGCCAGCAGGTACACAGGGGGCGACACCGGGGAGCTGTTTTTT
V: TRBV14; size: many; D: NA; length: 14; J: TRBJ2-5; CDR3: CASSQEPRKETQYF; DNA: TGTGCCAGCAGCCAAGAACCGCGGAAAGAGACCCAGTACTTC
V: TRBV28; size: many; D: NA; length: 12; J: TRBJ1-2; CDR3: CASSLPGVGYTF; DNA: TGTGCCAGCAGTTTACCAGGGGTTGGCTACACCTTC
V: TRBV5-6; size: many; D: TRBD1; length: 16; J: TRBJ2-2; CDR3: CASSLAPTGGTGELFF; DNA: TGTGCCAGCAGCTTGGCGCCTACAGGGGGCACCGGGGAGCTGTTTTTT
V: TRBV2; size: NA; D: TRBD2; length: 16; J: TRBJ2-5; CDR3: CASSERSGGPFETQYF; DNA: TGTGCCAGCAGTGAAAGGTCGGGAGGGCCTTTTGAGACCCAGTACTTC